These 25 T cell receptor beta chains came from one sample sequenced in a study of T cells in women clearing cervical HPV infection. Sequencing used immunoSEQ multiplex PCR; TCRdb keeps in-frame clones, though not all of them. The table lists approximately 16,000 clones, with 10% to 13% in the top ten. The material sequenced was blood buffy coat. The receptor set was obtained from a woman aged 18-70 years with a cervical HPV16 infection that either progressed to CIN3+ or cleared (not recorded which).

Of note for this clone: The CDR3 end is not reached by the read, which stops 3 residues before it; the germline J gene fills it in. The chain carries TRBV2 and TRBJ2-3; 8 bases are a match to TRBD1. Germline-derived CDR1 and CDR2 are SNHLY and FYNNEI. Unmatched junction bases numbered 2, after V lost 6 bases and J lost 6 bases. The CDR3 is 12 residues long. This CDR3 reads CASRTGADTQYF. The part of the CDR3 DNA that was read is TGTGCCAGCAGGACAGGGGCGGATACG.

As for this clone: The read terminates 3 residues before the CDR3 end, so the remaining end is supplied by the germline J gene. The rearrangement links TRBV15 to TRBJ2-2, with D unclear. Germline CDR1 LNHNV, CDR2 YYDKDF (reference sequence). This CDR3 has 16 amino acids. The CDR3 spells CATSRQLPVSGSPLFF. The DNA read from the CDR3 is TGTGCCACCAGCAGACAATTACCTGTCAGTGGCTCACCG. Based on the CDR3 plus reference TRBV15 and TRBJ2-2, the full variable domain is DAMVIQNPRYQVTQFGKPVTLSCSQTLNHNVMYWYQQKSSQAPKLLFHYYDKDFNNEADTPDNFQSRRPNTSFCFLDIRSPGLGDTAMYLCATSRQLPVSGSPLFFGEGSRLTVL.

Of note for this clone: The DNA ends 3 residues before the CDR3 does, and the rest of the CDR3 is filled in from the germline J gene. The J gene is TRBJ2-7, the V gene TRBV20-1, with D possibly TRBD1 on 5 matching bases. Germline lookup yields CDR1 DFQATT and CDR2 SNEGSKA (reference sequence). The CDR3 has 15 residues. The germline V and J ends were trimmed by 3 bases and 3 bases, with 18 bases remaining between them. The CDR3 sequence is CSASEYYTGYYEQYF. The covered CDR3 bases are TGCAGTGCTAGCGAATACTATACAGGATACTACGAG.

About this clone: The read halts 3 residues ahead of the CDR3 end, with the missing end drawn from the germline J gene. J is TRBJ2-2 and V is TRBV6-2 or TRBV6-3; the match to TRBD2 covers 9 bases. This CDR3 has 15 amino acids. CDR1 is MNHEY and CDR2 is SVGEGT in the germline V gene. Trimming took 7 bases from V and 2 from J; bases not matched to a gene: 5. CDR3 region: CASKRLAVNTGELFF. CDR3 DNA (partial): TGTGCCAGCAAAAGACTAGCGGTTAACACCGGGGAG.

Points on this clone: Read sequence stops 3 residues before the CDR3 end, and the germline J gene provides the missing end. The genes are TRBV2 and TRBJ1-2, with D uncertain. Looked up from germline, CDR1 is SNHLY and CDR2 is FYNNEI. This CDR3 is built from 12 residues. The DNA read from the CDR3 is TGTGCCAGCTCCCCCAGACTGGAAGGC. This sequence encodes CASSPRLEG. In full, the CDR3 reads CASSPRLEGYTF.

Regarding this clone: The missing CDR3 end, 3 residues past where the read stops, is filled in from the germline J gene. The rearrangement uses TRBV20-1 and TRBJ1-2; no reliable D call. Trimming pared 0 bases from V and 6 bases from J, leaving 5 bases between. CDR1 and CDR2 from the germline V gene are DFQATT and SNEGSKA (reference sequence). The CDR3 loop spans 11 amino acids. The covered CDR3 bases are TGCAGTGCTAGAGACCCTGATGGC. Translating it yields CSARDPDG. The full-length CDR3 reads as CSARDPDGYTF.

Points on this clone: The observed sequence ends 3 residues before the CDR3 terminus, with the missing tail filled in from the germline J gene. J is TRBJ1-4 and V is TRBV5-8; TRBD1 might be the D (5 bases). The CDR3 spans 14 residues. The V gene's germline CDR1 is SGHTS and CDR2 YDEGEE. Trimming took off 9 bases at V and 5 bases at J, with 17 bases between the two ends. The sequenced part of the CDR3 DNA is TGTGCCACCCCAGCGGGACGGCAAAATGAAAAA. Residues: CATPAGRQNEK. In full, the CDR3 reads CATPAGRQNEKLFF. Looking up the rest from reference TRBV5-8 and TRBJ1-4 gives the full variable domain: EAGVTQSPTHLIKTRGQQATLRCSPISGHTSVYWYQQALGLGLQFLLWYDEGEERNRGNFPPRFSGRQFPNYSSELNVNALELEDSALYLCATPAGRQNEKLFFGSGTQLSVL.

Turning to this clone: The CDR3 end is not reached by the read, which stops 3 residues before it; the germline J gene fills it in. The chain links TRBV10-1 to TRBJ1-2; D gene uncertain. This CDR3 comprises 12 residues. The germline V gene encodes CDR1 WNHNN and CDR2 SYGVQD (reference sequence). Trimming removed 10 bases from V and 1 base from J, with 10 bases in between. CDR3 sequence: CANILLNYGYTF. The covered CDR3 bases are TGCGCCAACATCCTCCTTAACTATGGC.

On this clone: One junction end disagrees with the germline gene, perhaps due to a read error. The sequenced fragment ends 3 residues before the CDR3 boundary, so the rest is inferred from the germline J gene. The chain links TRBV4-2 to TRBJ2-1; TRBD2 agrees at 8 bases. This CDR3 comprises 17 residues. The V gene's germline CDR1 is LGHNA and CDR2 YNFKEQ. CDR3 DNA (partial): TGCGCCAGCAGCCAAAAACCGGGAGCGGGGGTATACAATGAG. It encodes CASSQKPGAGVYNE. The entire CDR3 sequence reads CASSQKPGAGVYNEQFF.

In terms of frequency, this clone is medium-sized. With the read ending 3 residues before the CDR3 end, the germline J gene is used to fill in that end. The gene calls are TRBV4-2 and TRBJ1-1, with D unresolved. The CDR3 covers 14 residues. V gave up 3 bases and J gave up 1 base, with 9 bases separating them. Germline values: CDR1 LGHNA, CDR2 YNFKEQ. CDR3 region: CASSHVSGNTEAFF. CDR3 DNA, as far as it was read: TGTGCCAGCAGCCACGTCAGTGGGAACACTGAA.

Concerning this clone itself: The sequenced fragment ends 3 residues before the CDR3 boundary, so the rest is inferred from the germline J gene. The chain is built from TRBV7-9 and TRBJ2-4, with TRBD1 matching 10 bases. Looked up from germline, CDR1 is SEHNR and CDR2 is FQNEAQ (reference sequence). The CDR3 length is 14 residues. CDR3 DNA (partial): TGTGCCAGCAGCCCGACAGGGGGCAACTATGGT. It encodes CASSPTGGNYG. The entire CDR3 is CASSPTGGNYGQYF.

The CDR3 protein is CATNAYRDRGDRANVLFF. The sequenced CDR3 bases are TGCGCCACCAACGCGTACCGGGACAGAGGAGATCGGGCCAACGTG. The V gene is TRBV23-1, the J gene TRBJ2-2, with 7 bases lining up with TRBD1. Read coverage stops 3 residues before the CDR3 terminus; the germline J gene supplies the remainder. TRBV23-1 is treated as an ORF (open reading frame) with a function not yet certain. The CDR3 totals 18 residues.

In the case of this clone: The read ends 3 residues shy of where the CDR3 ends; the end is completed using the germline J gene. The gene calls are TRBV13 and TRBJ1-4, with D possibly matching TRBD1 (5 bases). Germline CDR1 reads PRHDT; CDR2 reads FYEKMQ (reference sequence). This CDR3 has 15 amino acids. The part of the CDR3 DNA that was read is TGTGCCAGCAGCTTTAGAGGCTCTGGGGCCAACGTA. It yields the protein CASSFRGSGANV. The CDR3 reads in full as CASSFRGSGANVLFF.

On this clone itself: The read halts 3 residues ahead of the CDR3 end, with the missing end drawn from the germline J gene. The chain links TRBV2 to TRBJ2-7, with 7 bases identical to TRBD2. The V and J ends lost 11 bases and 2 bases, in that order; junction bases with no gene match: 6. Germline V gene data show CDR1 as SNHLY and CDR2 as FYNNEI. CDR3 length: 12 amino acids. The CDR3 here is CAGRGEAYEQYF. CDR3 DNA, as far as it was read: TGTGCCGGTCGGGGGGAAGCCTACGAG.

To note about this clone: The CDR3 goes on 3 residues after the read ends, and that part is filled in from the germline J gene. J is TRBJ2-4 and V is TRBV18, with D possibly being TRBD1 (5 bases). This CDR3 spans 14 amino acids. Germline-derived CDR1 and CDR2 are KGHSH and LQKENI. CDR3 sequence reads: CASSPPQGSYGQYF. The sequenced CDR3 bases are TGTGCCAGCTCACCACCCCAGGGCAGCTATGGT.

As regards this clone: The observed sequence ends 3 residues before the CDR3 terminus, with the missing tail filled in from the germline J gene. This sequence joins TRBV7-9 and TRBJ2-2; TRBD1 matches 9 bases. There are 14 residues in the CDR3. Germline loops: CDR1 SEHNR, CDR2 FQNEAQ (reference sequence). CDR3 bases read: TGTGCCAGCAGCCCACAGGGGGCCAGAGAAAAG. This sequence encodes CASSPQGAREK. The full CDR3 sequence reads CASSPQGAREKLFF.

About this clone itself: The CDR3 goes on 3 residues after the read ends, and that part is filled in from the germline J gene. V is TRBV6-2 or TRBV6-3 and J is TRBJ2-3; D may be TRBD2 (5 bases). Per the germline V gene, CDR1 is MNHEY and CDR2 is SVGEGT. The CDR3 covers 12 residues. V was clipped by 6 bases and J by 5 bases, with 9 bases between them. The CDR3 bases that were read are TGTGCCAGCAGCACCCGGGGAGATACG. Translated: CASSTRGDT. The entire CDR3 is CASSTRGDTQYF.

In regard to this clone: The read finishes 3 residues shy of the CDR3 end, and the germline J gene is used to complete it. This rearrangement joins TRBV30 to TRBJ1-2, with a tentative D call TRBD1 (6 bases). V was cut by 1 base and J by 4 bases, with 16 bases left in between. CDR3 length: 15 amino acids. Germline V gene data show CDR1 as GTSNPN and CDR2 as SVGIG (reference sequence). The CDR3 loop is CAWSATQGGFYGYTF. Partial CDR3 DNA: TGTGCCTGGAGTGCAACACAAGGGGGATTCTATGGC.

As concerns this clone: The read terminates 3 residues before the CDR3 end, so the remaining end is supplied by the germline J gene. The rearrangement joins TRBV19 to TRBJ2-7; D is possibly TRBD1 (6 bases). This CDR3 comprises 12 residues. Looked up from germline, CDR1 is LNHDA and CDR2 is SQIVND (reference sequence). The V and J ends lost 6 bases and 5 bases respectively, with 11 bases between them. The CDR3 bases that were read are TGTGCCAGTAGCCAGGGGATCGACGAG. As protein: CASSQGIDE. The entire CDR3 sequence reads CASSQGIDEQYF.

A note on this clone: The read ends 3 residues shy of where the CDR3 ends; the end is completed using the germline J gene. The gene calls are TRBV6-9 and TRBJ1-2; D gene uncertain. Germline lookup yields CDR1 MNHGY and CDR2 SVAAGI. The CDR3 has 17 amino acids. CDR3 in amino acids: CASSPLRRRLADYDYTF. The part of the CDR3 DNA that was read is TGTGCCAGCAGTCCCCTGAGGCGTCGGCTAGCGGACTACGAC.

On this clone itself: The CDR3 extends 3 residues past the end of the read, so its final part is completed from the germline J gene. This chain uses TRBV7-9 with TRBJ1-2; D ambiguous. This CDR3 is 15 amino acids long. Germline V lookup: CDR1 SEHNR, CDR2 FQNEAQ (reference sequence). CDR3 bases read: TGTGCCAGCAGCTTAGCGCAAGCGGGATTCAGGGGC. This encodes CASSLAQAGFRG. In full, the CDR3 is CASSLAQAGFRGYTF.

Details on this clone: Coverage ceases 3 residues before the CDR3 finishes, and the germline J gene fills in the end. The chain carries TRBV20-1 and TRBJ2-1, with 8 nucleotides matching TRBD1. This CDR3 is built from 15 residues. V lost 2 bases, J lost 4 bases, and 7 bases stayed unmatched. CDR1 is DFQATT and CDR2 is SNEGSKA in the germline V gene (reference sequence). The CDR3 loop reads CSARTPGQVYNEQFF. The CDR3 DNA, read in part, is TGCAGTGCTAGAACTCCGGGACAGGTGTACAATGAG.

With respect to this clone: The CDR3 goes on 3 residues after the read ends, and that part is filled in from the germline J gene. The chain is built from TRBV5-1 and TRBJ2-3, with D tentatively TRBD1 (5 bases). Trimming took 0 bases from V and 5 from J, leaving 10 bases between them. Per germline, CDR1 SGHRS and CDR2 YFSETQ. The CDR3 sequence is 14 residues long. The DNA read from the CDR3 is TGCGCCAGCAGCTTGGCCAGGGCAGAAGATACG. It yields the protein CASSLARAEDT. The CDR3 reads in full as CASSLARAEDTQYF.

For this clone: The CDR3 end lies 3 residues beyond the end of the read and is filled in from the germline J gene. Other DNA sequences in this sample translate to the same CDR3. This sequence joins TRBV6-2 or TRBV6-3 and TRBJ2-7; the D gene is possibly TRBD2 (7 bases). The V gene's germline CDR1 is MNHEY and CDR2 SVGEGT. The CDR3 spans 14 residues. Trimming removed 7 bases from V and 6 bases from J, with 19 bases in between. CDR3 in amino acids: CASTKGGAASEQYF. Incomplete CDR3 DNA: TGTGCCAGCACCAAGGGGGGGGCCGCTTCCGAG.

On this clone: The read ends 3 residues early relative to the CDR3; the germline J gene fills the gap. This sequence joins TRBV20-1 and TRBJ2-3; D uncertain. The germline V gene has CDR1 DFQATT and CDR2 SNEGSKA (reference sequence). The germline V and J ends were trimmed by 6 bases and 0 bases, with 19 bases remaining between them. This CDR3 is 16 amino acids long. The part of the CDR3 DNA that was read is TGCAGTGCCCCCACGACACGCTTAACTAGCACAGATACG. Amino acids: CSAPTTRLTSTDT. The whole CDR3 is CSAPTTRLTSTDTQYF.